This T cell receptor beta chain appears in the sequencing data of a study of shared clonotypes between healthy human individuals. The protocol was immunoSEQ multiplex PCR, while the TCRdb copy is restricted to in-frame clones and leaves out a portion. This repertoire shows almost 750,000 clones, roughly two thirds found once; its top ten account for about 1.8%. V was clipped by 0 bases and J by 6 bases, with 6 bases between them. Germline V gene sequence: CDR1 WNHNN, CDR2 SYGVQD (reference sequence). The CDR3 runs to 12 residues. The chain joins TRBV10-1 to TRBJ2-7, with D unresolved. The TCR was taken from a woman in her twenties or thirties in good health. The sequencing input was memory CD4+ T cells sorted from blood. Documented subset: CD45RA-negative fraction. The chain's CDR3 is CASSESVGEQYF. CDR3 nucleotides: TGCGCCAGCAGTGAGTCCGTGGGCGAGCAGTACTTC.